This passage covers 25 T cell receptor beta chains from one sample sequenced in a study of shared clonotypes between healthy human individuals. TCRdb's copy holds only in-frame clones and misses some; the assay was immunoSEQ multiplex PCR. Of approximately 2,300,000 clones listed, about 90% are singletons. The sample was naive CD4+ T cells from PBMCs. Subset defined: CD45RA+ positively selected. These TCRs come from a man between 18 and 35 years old in good health. Some clones in this sample may be carry-over from other donors' samples.

The V gene is TRBV2, the J gene TRBJ1-3; 7 bases are shared with TRBD1. V shed 5 bases, J shed 0 bases, and the junction held 4 bases outside the gene matches. CDR3 size: 15 residues. CDR1 is SNHLY and CDR2 is FYNNEI in the germline V gene. Here the CDR3 DNA reads TGTGCCAGCAGTATAGGGGGCACCTCTGGAAACACCATATATTTT. Translation: CASSIGGTSGNTIYF.

The rearrangement joins TRBV10-3 to TRBJ2-2, with TRBD2 as a possible D gene (6 bases). The germline V and J ends were trimmed by 0 bases and 7 bases, with 18 bases remaining between them. CDR3 length equals 17 residues. Germline CDR1 and CDR2: ENHRY and SYGVKD. The CDR3 here is CAISESRGGMGGGELFF. The CDR3 DNA follows: TGTGCCATCAGTGAGTCCCGCGGCGGGATGGGTGGCGGGGAGCTGTTTTTT.

This clone was counted between two and nine times. The rearrangement links TRBV5-1 to TRBJ1-5, with 7 bases matching TRBD1. Per the germline V gene, CDR1 is SGHRS and CDR2 is YFSETQ. The junction had 8 bases not matched to a gene; V was cut back by 4 bases and J by 4 bases. The CDR3 spans 15 residues. As DNA, the CDR3 is TGCGCCAGCAGCCGCGAAGGACAGGTTAATCAGCCCCAGCATTTT. It translates to CASSREGQVNQPQHF.

Turning to this clone: This CDR3 is also generated by other DNA sequences in the sample. The rearrangement joins TRBV7-9 to TRBJ2-3; D not resolved. CDR3 size: 14 residues. The V end was cut by 3 bases, the J end by 0 bases, with 7 bases between. Germline CDR1 reads SEHNR; CDR2 reads FQNEAQ (reference sequence). DNA for the CDR3: TGTGCCAGCAGCTTCAGAGGTAGCACAGATACGCAGTATTTT. It is translated as CASSFRGSTDTQYF.

V gene TRBV5-1 combines with J gene TRBJ2-2; TRBD1 is a possible D gene (5 bases). Trimming stripped 0 bases from V and 13 bases from J, with 13 bases between. Per germline, CDR1 SGHRS and CDR2 YFSETQ. This CDR3 comprises 13 residues. CDR3 loop: CASSLAVRVGLFF. The CDR3, as DNA: TGCGCCAGCAGCTTGGCCGTCAGGGTGGGGCTGTTTTTT.

The chain employs TRBV11-2 and TRBJ2-7; 11 bases fit TRBD2. Germline V gene sequence: CDR1 SGHAT, CDR2 FQNNGV. Germline trimming cut 2 bases from V and 3 bases from J; bases unmatched to any gene: 6. CDR3 length: 16 residues. The CDR3 sequence is CASSLRELAGVYEQYF. The CDR3 nucleotides read TGTGCCAGCAGCTTAAGGGAACTAGCGGGAGTCTACGAGCAGTACTTC.

The genes are TRBV4-2 and TRBJ2-1; 8 bases match TRBD1. Germline V gene sequence: CDR1 LGHNA, CDR2 YNFKEQ. The CDR3 covers 17 residues. The V segment lost 3 bases and the J segment 5 bases; nucleotides outside the gene matches: 12. The CDR3 protein is CASSHGQGGLVNNEQFF. The CDR3 DNA sequence: TGTGCCAGCAGCCATGGACAGGGTGGTTTGGTTAACAATGAGCAGTTCTTC.

With respect to this clone: Other DNA sequences in this sample translate to the same CDR3. The rearrangement links TRBV7-2 to TRBJ1-1; D gene unclear. The CDR3 consists of 13 residues. V lost 2 bases to trimming and J lost 1 base, with 5 bases between them. The germline V gene has CDR1 SGHTA and CDR2 FQGNSA. CDR3 sequence reads: CASSLQENTEAFF. In DNA, the CDR3 is TGTGCCAGCAGCTTACAGGAGAACACTGAAGCTTTCTTT. The full variable domain, completed using reference TRBV7-2 and TRBJ1-1, is GAGVSQSPSNKVTEKGKDVELRCDPISGHTALYWYRQSLGQGLEFLIYFQGNSAPDKSGLPSDRFSAERTGGSVSTLTIQRTQQEDSAVYLCASSLQENTEAFFGQGTRLTVV.

The chain links TRBV18 to TRBJ1-2, with D possibly TRBD1 on 5 matching bases. V was trimmed by 0 bases and J by 8 bases, leaving 10 bases between them. This CDR3 has 13 residues. In germline, CDR1 is KGHSH, CDR2 LQKENI. In DNA form, the CDR3 reads TGTGCCAGCTCACCACCGGGGGTGTGGGGCTACACCTTC. This sequence encodes CASSPPGVWGYTF.

The chain uses TRBV5-4 and TRBJ2-1; 9 bases agree with TRBD2. J lost 1 base, V lost 2 bases, and 4 bases had no gene match. Germline CDR1 and CDR2: SGHNT and YYREEE (reference sequence). CDR3 size: 16 residues. In DNA, the CDR3 is TGTGCCAGCAGCTTCCAAACTAGCGGGTCCTACAATGAGCAGTTCTTC. This gives the protein CASSFQTSGSYNEQFF.

The chain employs TRBV6-5 and TRBJ2-2, with D perhaps being TRBD1 or TRBD2 (5 bases each). The CDR3 consists of 16 residues. V lost 1 base and J 2 bases, leaving 11 bases between the germline ends. Germline CDR1 is MNHEY and CDR2 is SVGAGI. The chain's CDR3 is CASSYWGTPNTGELFF. CDR3 nucleotides: TGTGCCAGCAGTTACTGGGGGACCCCTAACACCGGGGAGCTGTTTTTT.

This clone was seen once. The chain couples TRBV2 to TRBJ2-1, with 7 bases lining up with TRBD1. The germline V gene has CDR1 SNHLY and CDR2 FYNNEI. CDR3 size: 14 residues. V trimming: 2 bases; J trimming: 8 bases; junction bases outside the gene matches: 6. The CDR3 DNA sequence: TGTGCCAGCAGTGAACAGGGGGTAGGCGATGAGCAGTTCTTC. As protein: CASSEQGVGDEQFF.

This clone is a singleton in its sample. The genes are TRBV4-2 and TRBJ2-5, with 9 bases that match TRBD1. The trim removed 4 bases at V and 6 bases at J, leaving 3 bases unmatched. The germline CDR1 and CDR2 sequences are LGHNA and YNFKEQ. CDR3 length equals 13 residues. The CDR3 region is CASSPTGGKTQYF. CDR3 in DNA: TGTGCCAGCAGCCCGACAGGGGGGAAGACCCAGTACTTC.

Of note for this clone: Other DNA variants within this sample encode the same CDR3. The V and J genes are TRBV5-1 and TRBJ1-2; 8 bases are shared with TRBD1. This CDR3 is 13 amino acids long. Germline V CDR1 and CDR2: SGHRS, YFSETQ. The V segment lost 4 bases and the J segment 6 bases; nucleotides outside the gene matches: 5. CDR3 residues: CASSPGTGNGYTF. In DNA, the CDR3 is TGCGCCAGCAGCCCAGGGACAGGCAATGGCTACACCTTC. The variable domain in full, with the rest retrieved from reference TRBV5-1 and TRBJ1-2, is KAGVTQTPRYLIKTRGQQVTLSCSPISGHRSVSWYQQTPGQGLQFLFEYFSETQRNKGNFPGRFSGRQFSNSRSEMNVSTLELGDSALYLCASSPGTGNGYTFGSGTRLTVV.

This clone showed up just a few times. The rearrangement joins TRBV5-1 to TRBJ2-5, with D possibly TRBD2 on 6 matching bases. V gave up 0 bases and J gave up 3 bases, with 12 bases separating them. Germline-derived CDR1 and CDR2 are SGHRS and YFSETQ. The CDR3 runs to 15 residues. The CDR3, as DNA: TGCGCCAGCAGCTTGGCCTGGAGGGGCGAAGAGACCCAGTACTTC. Its protein is CASSLAWRGEETQYF.

This rearrangement joins TRBV7-9 to TRBJ2-1; D remains ambiguous. Germline CDR1 is SEHNR and CDR2 is FQNEAQ (reference sequence). Trimming shortened V by 10 bases and J by 3 bases, and 16 bases separated the two germline ends. This CDR3 region has 14 residues. Here the CDR3 reads CATSPTNFYNEQFF. CDR3 DNA: TGTGCCACCTCACCCACTAATTTCTACAATGAGCAGTTCTTC.

This chain joins TRBV5-1 and TRBJ2-5, with a possible D match to TRBD1 (6 bases). The CDR3 sequence is 15 residues long. Germline CDR1 SGHRS, CDR2 YFSETQ. V was pared by 2 bases and J by 1 base, with 12 bases between. CDR3 sequence: CASSFFSGAQETQYF. Here the CDR3 DNA reads TGCGCCAGCAGCTTCTTTTCAGGGGCCCAAGAGACCCAGTACTTC.

V usage is TRBV6-5 and J usage is TRBJ2-5, with 7 nucleotides matching TRBD1. CDR1 MNHEY and CDR2 SVGAGI come from the germline V gene. The CDR3 contains 15 residues. The V segment lost 5 bases and the J segment 2 bases; nucleotides outside the gene matches: 8. CDR3: CASSRGQGPQETQYF. CDR3 coding DNA: TGTGCCAGCAGTAGGGGGCAAGGACCACAAGAGACCCAGTACTTC.

V is TRBV7-9 and J is TRBJ2-7; no clear D. The CDR3 extends over 11 amino acids. V gave up 5 bases and J gave up 7 bases, with 9 bases separating them. Germline CDR1 and CDR2: SEHNR and FQNEAQ (reference sequence). Here the CDR3 reads CASSRYWEQYF. The CDR3, as DNA: TGTGCCAGCAGCCGGTATTGGGAGCAGTACTTC.

This chain uses TRBV7-9 with TRBJ2-3, with 10 bases matching TRBD1. CDR3 size: 14 residues. Trimming took 7 bases from V and 5 from J; bases not matched to a gene: 6. The germline CDR1 and CDR2 sequences are SEHNR and FQNEAQ (reference sequence). In DNA form, the CDR3 reads TGTGCCAGCAAAAGACAGGGGGCGCGAGATACGCAGTATTTT. This translates into CASKRQGARDTQYF.

This clone was counted once. The gene calls are TRBV4-1 and TRBJ1-4, with TRBD1 matching over 10 bases. Germline CDR1 reads MGHRA; CDR2 reads YSYEKL. The V and J ends lost 3 bases and 4 bases, in that order; junction bases with no gene match: 5. The CDR3 is 16 residues long. CDR3 in amino acids: CASSQAGTGVNEKLFF. In nucleotides, the CDR3 is TGCGCCAGCAGCCAGGCAGGGACAGGGGTTAATGAAAAACTGTTTTTT.

CDR3 nucleotide sequence: TGCAGCGGGGGACTAGCGGGAGTTTTTGGCGAGCAGTTCTTC. Protein: CSGGLAGVFGEQFF. This chain links TRBV29-1 with TRBJ2-1, with 14 bases lining up with TRBD2. The germline V gene has CDR1 SQVTM and CDR2 ANQGSEA. Trimming at V came to 7 bases and at J to 10 bases, leaving 9 bases not matched to a gene. There are 14 residues in the CDR3.

This clone was seen a few times. The rearrangement joins TRBV28 to TRBJ1-1; D gene uncertain. Germline-derived CDR1 and CDR2 are MDHEN and SYDVKM. The germline V and J ends were trimmed by 2 bases and 1 base, with 8 bases remaining between them. This CDR3 comprises 14 residues. The DNA of the CDR3 is TGTGCCAGCAGTTTAGGTCAGGAGAACACTGAAGCTTTCTTT. It yields the protein CASSLGQENTEAFF.

The V and J genes are TRBV5-1 and TRBJ2-7, with TRBD2 identical over 11 bases. CDR1 SGHRS and CDR2 YFSETQ come from the germline V gene. Germline trimming cut 3 bases from V and 0 bases from J; bases unmatched to any gene: 2. This CDR3 region has 15 residues. CDR3 residues: CASSWLAGGSYEQYF. In DNA form, the CDR3 reads TGCGCCAGCAGCTGGCTAGCGGGAGGCTCCTACGAGCAGTACTTC.

This clone was found once. The chain joins TRBV28 to TRBJ1-2, with 12 bases that match TRBD1. J lost 4 bases, V lost 5 bases, and 11 bases had no gene match. Germline CDR1 MDHEN, CDR2 SYDVKM. There are 17 residues in the CDR3. As DNA, the CDR3 is TGTGCCAGCAGTCCCTCCGGGACAGGGGGCGCGGGCTATGGCTACACCTTC. Protein sequence: CASSPSGTGGAGYGYTF.